The subject of this entry is one T cell receptor beta chain. Its specificity is unknown. With 3 bases removed from V and 7 bases from J, the gap between germline ends came to 13 bases. Germline V gene data show CDR1 as MNHEY and CDR2 as SMNVEV (reference sequence). This CDR3 region has 13 residues. Sequenced by immunoSEQ multiplex PCR; TCRdb stores in-frame clones only, minus some. The sample holds around 120,000 clones, 85% to 90% seen once. This entry comes from a study of OX40 agonist ivuxolimab in advanced cancers. Whole-study findings and limits: The CD4+ and CD8+ T cells in the blood had expanded clonally by week 6 at 0.1 to 3.0 mg/kg.

People who had autoimmune disease history or systemic immunosuppression were excluded. The sequence was obtained from an adult with an advanced solid tumor such as melanoma, head and neck, liver or kidney cancer. The source material was CD4+ or CD8+ T cells sorted from blood, sampled in a trial of the OX40 agonist ivuxolimab. The V call is TRBV27, the J call TRBJ2-7; D unclear. CDR3 in amino acids: CASSFQSSSEQYF. The CDR3 DNA is TGTGCCAGCAGTTTCCAATCATCCTCTGAGCAGTACTTC.